Listed below are T cell receptor beta chains from one sample, sequenced in a study of T-cell memory formation after mild COVID-19. TCRdb redid the calling of the 5' RACE reads with MiXCR, one entry per CDR3 protein. The sample holds 580,000 or so distinct CDR3 sequences, roughly 17% seen once. The sample was PBMCs or a T cell subset sorted from them (not recorded which). These receptors were collected from an adult woman who had mild COVID-19 (a few samples of this study predate the infection). Cell type and time point are not known. CDR3s include the opening cysteine and the closing phenylalanine or tryptophan. D genes are given only for firm matches. A row's size may be missing; if present it is once, few, many or a size class.

size | J | V | D | DNA | CDR3
- | TRBJ2-3 | TRBV20-1 | - | TGCAGTGCTAGAGTTCCGGGGGCCGGAGATACGCAGTATTTT | CSARVPGAGDTQYF
- | TRBJ2-7 | TRBV6-6 | TRBD1 | TGTGCCATCGGAACGACAGGGAGCTCCTACGAGCAGTACTTC | CAIGTTGSSYEQYF
- | TRBJ1-1 | TRBV24-1 | - | TGTGCCACCAGTGATTTGTGGAGGGGTGAAGCTTTCTTT | CATSDLWRGEAFF
many | TRBJ1-1 | TRBV7-9 | TRBD1 | TGTGCCAGCAGCGGGACAGGGCCCCCAGGGGCTTTCTTT | CASSGTGPPGAFF
- | TRBJ1-1 | TRBV12-3/TRBV12-4 | - | TGTGCCAGCAGTTCACAGGAGGGGGACACTGAAGCTTTCTTT | CASSSQEGDTEAFF
- | TRBJ1-2 | TRBV5-1 | - | TGCGCCAGCAGCTTGGTTGTGGGGAGTCATGGCTACACCTTC | CASSLVVGSHGYTF
- | TRBJ2-5 | TRBV4-3 | - | TGCGCCAGCAGCCTCTTCGGGACTCACGGCCAAGAGACCCAGTACTTC | CASSLFGTHGQETQYF
many | TRBJ2-1 | TRBV7-9 | TRBD1 | TGTGCCAGCAGCTCGTACACCGGGACAGGGGCCGAGGGGCAGTTCTTC | CASSSYTGTGAEGQFF
few | TRBJ1-1 | TRBV7-2 | - | TGTGCCAGCAGCTTAACGGGGGCCCAGAACACTGAAGCTTTCTTT | CASSLTGAQNTEAFF
- | TRBJ2-1 | TRBV7-3 | TRBD2 | TGTGCCAGCAGCTTCGGACTAGCGAACAATGAGCAGTTCTTC | CASSFGLANNEQFF
few | TRBJ2-7 | TRBV6-5 | TRBD2 | TGTGCCAGCAGCTACACCGGGGGGGAGCAGTACTTC | CASSYTGGEQYF
- | TRBJ2-7 | TRBV6-2/TRBV6-3 | - | TGTGCCAGCAGACCCCGGGTTAACTACGAGCAGTACTTC | CASRPRVNYEQYF
- | TRBJ1-6 | TRBV20-1 | - | TGCAGTGCTAGAGCCAGCGCTCGATCACCCCTCCACTTT | CSARASARSPLHF
- | TRBJ2-7 | TRBV2 | TRBD2 | TGTGCCAGCAGTCCTGGGACTAACCGCTACGAGCAGTACTTC | CASSPGTNRYEQYF
few | TRBJ2-7 | TRBV11-3 | - | TGTGCCAGCAGCTTAGGAGGTACGGTCCCCTACGAGCAGTACTTC | CASSLGGTVPYEQYF
- | TRBJ1-5 | TRBV7-6 | TRBD1 | TGTGCCAGCAGCCGGGACAGGGGGAATCAGCCCCAGCATTTT | CASSRDRGNQPQHF
many | TRBJ1-5 | TRBV7-9 | TRBD1 | TGTGCCAGCAGCTTAACAGGGGATCAGCCCCAGCATTTT | CASSLTGDQPQHF
- | TRBJ2-5 | TRBV12-3/TRBV12-4 | - | TGTGCCAGCAGTTTACGTCCCGGGCTACTTCAAGAGACCCAGTACTTC | CASSLRPGLLQETQYF
many | TRBJ2-3 | TRBV7-6 | TRBD2 | TGTGCCAGCAGCCGAAGCGGGACTGGCAACACAGATACGCAGTATTTT | CASSRSGTGNTDTQYF
- | TRBJ2-3 | TRBV21-1 | - | TGTGCCAGCAGCAAAGTTGACGGTGCCCCAAGCACAGATACGCAGTATTTT | CASSKVDGAPSTDTQYF
few | TRBJ2-6 | TRBV3-1 | - | TGTGCCAGCAGCCCTGCGGTTCTCGGGGCCAACGTCCTGACTTTC | CASSPAVLGANVLTF
- | TRBJ2-5 | TRBV20-1 | - | TGCAGTGCTAGACTTCCTGGGAACCAGGGTAGAGAGACCCAGTACTTC | CSARLPGNQGRETQYF
many | TRBJ2-7 | TRBV6-5 | - | TGTGCCTCGGGAAACTCCTACGAGCAGTACTTC | CASGNSYEQYF
many | TRBJ2-7 | TRBV7-6 | TRBD1 | TGTGCCAGCAGCTTATCGGACAGGGGGCCTTACGAGCAGTACTTC | CASSLSDRGPYEQYF
- | TRBJ2-1 | TRBV7-6 | TRBD1 | TGTGCCAGCAGCTTCGGGACAGGGGACAACAATGAGCAGTTCTTC | CASSFGTGDNNEQFF
- | TRBJ2-5 | TRBV7-2 | - | TGTGCCAGCAGCTCCGGACCCCAATCGGGGGAGACCCAGTACTTC | CASSSGPQSGETQYF
- | TRBJ1-3 | TRBV4-3 | - | TGCGCCAGCAGCCAAGGGGCACAGGCTTCGGTTGGAAACACCATATATTTT | CASSQGAQASVGNTIYF
few | TRBJ1-1 | TRBV12-3/TRBV12-4 | - | TGTGCCAGCAGTCATACCCCGAGGGTGTCTTTCTTT | CASSHTPRVSFF
few | TRBJ1-2 | TRBV5-6 | TRBD1 | TGTGCCAGCACGAGGACAGGTCGGGACTATGGCTACACCTTC | CASTRTGRDYGYTF
- | TRBJ1-1 | TRBV4-2 | - | TGTGCCAGCAGCCAAGATTCGCTGGCACCGAACACTGAAGCTTTCTTT | CASSQDSLAPNTEAFF
- | TRBJ2-3 | TRBV9 | - | TGTGCCAGCAGCGTAGCCCCCGGGAGCTCGAGTACGCAGTATTTT | CASSVAPGSSSTQYF
- | TRBJ2-5 | TRBV7-7 | - | TGTGCCAGCAGCTTAGCCGTCACCCTCGGGGAAGAGACCCAGTACTTC | CASSLAVTLGEETQYF
few | TRBJ2-7 | TRBV21-1 | - | TGTGCCAGCAGCAGCCGGGACAGGGAACGGATCTCCTACGAGCAGTACTTC | CASSSRDRERISYEQYF
- | TRBJ2-1 | TRBV6-5 | TRBD2 | TGTGCCAGCAGTTCACTAGCGGACGAGCAGTTCTTC | CASSSLADEQFF
- | TRBJ2-5 | TRBV11-2 | TRBD2 | TGTGCCAGCTCCGCTCGAGGGGTAGCGGGAGTATTCGGAGAGACCCAGTACTTC | CASSARGVAGVFGETQYF
- | TRBJ1-1 | TRBV6-5 | - | TGTGCCAGCAGTTACAGATTCGAAGCTTTCTTT | CASSYRFEAFF
few | TRBJ2-7 | TRBV6-2/TRBV6-3 | - | TGTGCCAGCAGTTACTATCCCGGGGGCGACGAGCAGTACTTC | CASSYYPGGDEQYF
few | TRBJ2-2 | TRBV27 | - | TGTGCCAGCAGTTTTACAGGGTCCGGGGAGCTGTTTTTT | CASSFTGSGELFF
- | TRBJ1-1 | TRBV6-2/TRBV6-3 | - | TGTGCCAGCAGTTACTCGCCCCCAAACACTGAAGCTTTCTTT | CASSYSPPNTEAFF
- | TRBJ2-3 | TRBV12-3/TRBV12-4 | - | TGTGCCAGCAGTCGACAGGTCACAGATACGCAGTATTTT | CASSRQVTDTQYF
- | TRBJ1-4 | TRBV21-1 | - | TGTGCCAGCAGCAGCCCAGGGGGGACAGGGGTGGAAAAACTGTTTTTT | CASSSPGGTGVEKLFF